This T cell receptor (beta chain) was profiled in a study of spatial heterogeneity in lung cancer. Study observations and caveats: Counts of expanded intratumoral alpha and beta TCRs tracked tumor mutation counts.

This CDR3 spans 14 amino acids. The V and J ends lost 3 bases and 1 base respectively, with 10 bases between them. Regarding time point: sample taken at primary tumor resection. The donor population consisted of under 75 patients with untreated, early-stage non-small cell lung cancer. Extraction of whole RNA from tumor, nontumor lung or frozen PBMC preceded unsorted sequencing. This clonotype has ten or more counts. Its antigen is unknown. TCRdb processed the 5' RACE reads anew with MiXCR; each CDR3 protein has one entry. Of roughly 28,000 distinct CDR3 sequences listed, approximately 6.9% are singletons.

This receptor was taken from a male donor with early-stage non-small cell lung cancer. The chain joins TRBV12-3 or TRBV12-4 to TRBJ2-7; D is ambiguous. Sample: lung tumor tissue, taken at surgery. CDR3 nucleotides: TGTGCCAGCAGTTTCACTGGTCAATCCTACGAGCAGTACTTC. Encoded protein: CASSFTGQSYEQYF.